These 12 T cell receptor beta chains share one sample of origin, sequenced in a study of cytomegalovirus exposure and HLA in healthy donors. PCR primers comprised 60 Vbeta and 13 Jbeta primers. Repertoires were generated with immunoSEQ multiplex PCR, while TCRdb's copy carries only in-frame clones and drops some. This table holds 150,000 to 200,000 clones, 70% to 80% found once. Sequencing used PBMCs. These receptors all stem from a man aged 40-49 years in good health and CMV-seronegative.

CDR3 nucleotide sequence: TGCAGCGTTGGGACTAGCGGGAGCTCCTACAATGAGCAGTTCTTC. This translates into CSVGTSGSSYNEQFF. The chain recombines TRBV29-1 with TRBJ2-1; 13 bases agree with TRBD2. This CDR3 spans 15 amino acids. With 4 bases clipped from V and 0 bases from J, the junction kept 0 bases outside the gene matches. Looked up from germline, CDR1 is SQVTM and CDR2 is ANQGSEA.

The chain carries TRBV29-1 and TRBJ2-6; D is ambiguous. This CDR3 contains 12 residues. CDR1 SQVTM and CDR2 ANQGSEA come from the germline V gene. V dropped 7 bases and J dropped 0 bases, with 4 bases sitting between them. The CDR3 bases are TGCAGCGGTCGCTCTGGGGCCAACGTCCTGACTTTC. This encodes CSGRSGANVLTF.

The chain joins TRBV5-6 to TRBJ1-5; D uncertain. Looked up from germline, CDR1 is SGHDT and CDR2 is YYEEEE. V was clipped by 0 bases and J by 1 base, with 14 bases between them. The CDR3 totals 17 residues. For the CDR3, the DNA is TGTGCCAGCAGCTTGGCATCGAGGTTTAGCAGCAATCAGCCCCAGCATTTT. Translating it yields CASSLASRFSSNQPQHF.

V gene TRBV5-1 combines with J gene TRBJ1-4; 7 positions match TRBD1. V lost 0 bases and J lost 3; bases outside the gene matches: 5. Germline CDR1 is SGHRS and CDR2 is YFSETQ. This CDR3 spans 16 amino acids. CDR3 nucleotide sequence: TGCGCCAGCAGCTTGGTAGGAGGGGGCTCTAATGAAAAACTGTTTTTT. Its translation: CASSLVGGGSNEKLFF.

J is TRBJ2-5 and V is TRBV7-9, with D maybe TRBD1 (5 bases). The CDR3 loop spans 14 amino acids. The germline V and J ends were trimmed by 1 base and 1 base, with 7 bases remaining between them. The germline gives CDR1 SEHNR, CDR2 FQNEAQ (reference sequence). Here the CDR3 DNA reads TGTGCCAGCAGCTTAGGAGACAGCCAAGAGACCCAGTACTTC. Residues: CASSLGDSQETQYF.

This chain uses TRBV7-2 with TRBJ1-1; TRBD1 matches 7 bases. The J segment lost 1 base and the V segment lost 5 bases, leaving 4 bases of the junction unmatched. The CDR3 is made up of 14 amino acids. Germline loops: CDR1 SGHTA, CDR2 FQGNSA. The CDR3 sequence is CASSRGGRNTEAFF. CDR3 coding DNA: TGTGCCAGCAGCCGAGGGGGCCGGAACACTGAAGCTTTCTTT.

This clone was seen only once. DNA of the CDR3: TGTGCCAGCAGCTTACGACAGCAAGAGACCCAGTACTTC. It translates to CASSLRQQETQYF. The V gene is TRBV7-2, the J gene TRBJ2-5, with a weak D call TRBD1 (5 bases). Germline V gives CDR1 SGHTA, CDR2 FQGNSA. Trimming stripped 2 bases from V and 2 bases from J, with 6 bases between. This CDR3 is built from 13 residues.

This clone was found once. This chain connects TRBV10-3 to TRBJ1-2; D is ambiguous. Trimming left V 3 bases short and J 3 bases short, with 11 bases between. The CDR3 contains 14 residues. From germline, CDR1 is ENHRY and CDR2 SYGVKD. CDR3 residues: CAISEEGRDYGYTF. CDR3 nucleotides: TGTGCCATCAGTGAAGAGGGAAGGGACTATGGCTACACCTTC.

A remark on this clone: A read error may produce the germline difference seen at one junction end. The chain carries TRBV7-2 and TRBJ1-6; the match to TRBD1 covers 8 bases. Germline-derived CDR1 and CDR2 are SGHTA and FQGNSA. The CDR3 is 15 amino acids. The CDR3 DNA is TGTGCCAGCAGTCCCGGGACAGGAGTTAATTCACCCCCCCACTTT. Amino acid sequence: CASSPGTGVNSPPHF.

The rearrangement links TRBV4-3 to TRBJ2-7, with 8 bases that match TRBD1. The CDR3 is made up of 15 amino acids. The ends lost 2 bases at V and 2 bases at J; junction bases unmatched: 5. CDR1 and CDR2 from the germline V gene are LGHNA and YSLEER. CDR3 sequence (DNA): TGCGCCAGCAGCCAAAGGACAGGGCTCGCCTACGAGCAGTACTTC. Its protein is CASSQRTGLAYEQYF.

V gene TRBV7-8 combines with J gene TRBJ1-5; D not certain. CDR1 and CDR2 from the germline V gene are SGHVS and FQNEAQ. V shed 8 bases and J shed 2 bases, with 13 bases lying between them. CDR3 length: 14 amino acids. The CDR3 DNA sequence: TGTGCCAGCGGGAGGGCAGACGGCAATCAGCCCCAGCATTTT. Protein sequence: CASGRADGNQPQHF.

This clone has more than one count but fewer than ten. This sequence joins TRBV5-4 and TRBJ2-1; 10 bases line up with TRBD1. The CDR3 length is 17 residues. CDR1 SGHNT and CDR2 YYREEE come from the germline V gene (reference sequence). V shed 4 bases and J 0 bases; nucleotides not matched to a gene: 7. The CDR3 DNA sequence: TGTGCCAGCAGCACGGGACAGGGGACGTACTCCTACAATGAGCAGTTCTTC. Translating gives CASSTGQGTYSYNEQFF.